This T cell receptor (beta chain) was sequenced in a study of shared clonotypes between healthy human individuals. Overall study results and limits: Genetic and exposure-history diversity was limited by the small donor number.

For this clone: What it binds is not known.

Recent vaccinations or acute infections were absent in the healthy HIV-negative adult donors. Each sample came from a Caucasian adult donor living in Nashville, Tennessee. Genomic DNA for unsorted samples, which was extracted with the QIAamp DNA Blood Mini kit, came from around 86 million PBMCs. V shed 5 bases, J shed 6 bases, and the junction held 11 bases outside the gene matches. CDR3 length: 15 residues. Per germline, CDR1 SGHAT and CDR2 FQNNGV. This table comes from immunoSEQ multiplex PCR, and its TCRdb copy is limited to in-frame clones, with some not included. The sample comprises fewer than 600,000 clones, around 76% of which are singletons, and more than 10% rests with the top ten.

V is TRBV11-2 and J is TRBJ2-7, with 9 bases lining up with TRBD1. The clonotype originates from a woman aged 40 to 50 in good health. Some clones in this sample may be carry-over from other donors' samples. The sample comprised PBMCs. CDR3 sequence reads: CASSPTAGTGREQYF. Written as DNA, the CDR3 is TGTGCCAGCAGCCCAACAGCCGGGACAGGGCGCGAGCAGTACTTC. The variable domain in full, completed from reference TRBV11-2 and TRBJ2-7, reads EAGVAQSPRYKIIEKRQSVAFWCNPISGHATLYWYQQILGQGPKLLIQFQNNGVVDDSQLPKDRFSAERLKGVDSTLKIQPAKLEDSAVYLCASSPTAGTGREQYFGPGTRLTVT.